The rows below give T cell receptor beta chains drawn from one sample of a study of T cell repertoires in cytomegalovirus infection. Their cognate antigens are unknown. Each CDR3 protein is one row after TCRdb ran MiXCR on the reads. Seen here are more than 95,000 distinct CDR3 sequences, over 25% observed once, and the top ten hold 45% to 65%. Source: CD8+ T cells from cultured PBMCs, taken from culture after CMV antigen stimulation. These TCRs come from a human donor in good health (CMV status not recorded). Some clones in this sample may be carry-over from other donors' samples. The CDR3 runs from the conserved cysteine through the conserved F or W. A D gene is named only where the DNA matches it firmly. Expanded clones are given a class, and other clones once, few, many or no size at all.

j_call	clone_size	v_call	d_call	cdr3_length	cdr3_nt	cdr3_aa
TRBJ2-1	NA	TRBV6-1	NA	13	TGTGCCAGCAGTTACGTTGGGGGCAATGAGCAGTTCTTC	CASSYVGGNEQFF
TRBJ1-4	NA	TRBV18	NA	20	TGTGCCAGCTCACCACCGAATTCGCATGCCGACCTTGGGACTAATGAAAAACTGTTTTTT	CASSPPNSHADLGTNEKLFF
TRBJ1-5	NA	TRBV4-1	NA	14	TGCGCCAGCAGCCTGTCCAGTAGCAATCAGCCCCAGCATTTT	CASSLSSSNQPQHF
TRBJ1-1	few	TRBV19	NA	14	TGTGCCAGTACCACCTACGGACAGAACACTGAAGCTTTCTTT	CASTTYGQNTEAFF
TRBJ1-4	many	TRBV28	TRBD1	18	TGTGCCAGCAGTTCCTCCCGGGACAGGGGGCGCCGGGGTGAAAAACTGTTTTTT	CASSSSRDRGRRGEKLFF
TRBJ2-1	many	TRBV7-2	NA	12	TGTGCCAGCAGCCCCGGTAGCAATGAGCAGTTCTTC	CASSPGSNEQFF
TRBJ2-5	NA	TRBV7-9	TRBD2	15	TGTGCCAGCAGCCCCTATATAGCGGGGCAAGAGACCCAGTACTTC	CASSPYIAGQETQYF
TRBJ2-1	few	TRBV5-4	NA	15	TGTGCCAGCAGCTTGTCGCCGTGGGCGGGCAATGAGCAGTTCTTC	CASSLSPWAGNEQFF
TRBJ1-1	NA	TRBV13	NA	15	TGTGCCAGCAGCTTAGGTTGGAGCATGAACACTGAAGCTTTCTTT	CASSLGWSMNTEAFF
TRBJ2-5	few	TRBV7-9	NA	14	TGTGCCAGCAGCTTTTCAAGCTCCCAAGAGACCCAGTACTTC	CASSFSSSQETQYF
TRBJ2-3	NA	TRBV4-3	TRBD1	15	TGCGCCAGCAGCCAAGATGACAGGGGTGCAGATACGCAGTATTTT	CASSQDDRGADTQYF
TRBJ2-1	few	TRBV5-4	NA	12	TGTGCCAGCAGCCTGGGAGGAGGTGAGCAGTTCTTC	CASSLGGGEQFF
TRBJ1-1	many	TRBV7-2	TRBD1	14	TGTGCCAGCAGCTTAGATTGGGCAGGGGGCGAAGCTTTCTTT	CASSLDWAGGEAFF
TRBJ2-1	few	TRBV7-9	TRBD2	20	TGTGCCAGCAGCTTAGGACATCTAAGTATTGCGGGGGGAAGCTACAATGAGCAGTTCTTC	CASSLGHLSIAGGSYNEQFF
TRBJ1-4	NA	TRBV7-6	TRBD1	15	TGTGCCAGCAGCTTAGGACAGGGGGCTAAAGAAAAACTGTTTTTT	CASSLGQGAKEKLFF
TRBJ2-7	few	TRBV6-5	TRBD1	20	TGTGCCAGCAGTTACTCCGACTCCGCGACAGGGTATCCCAGCATCTACGAGCAGTACTTC	CASSYSDSATGYPSIYEQYF
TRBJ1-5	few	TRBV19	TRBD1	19	TGTGCCAGTAGTAGGCGACACAGGGGAATGGGGTATAGCAATCAGCCCCAGCATTTT	CASSRRHRGMGYSNQPQHF
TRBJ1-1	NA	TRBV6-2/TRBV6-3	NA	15	TGTGCCAGCAGTTACTCGAGGCAGGTAAACACTGAAGCTTTCTTT	CASSYSRQVNTEAFF
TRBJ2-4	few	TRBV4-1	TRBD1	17	TGCGCCAGCAGCCAAGACGGGACAGGGGGCGGCGGAAACATTCAGTACTTC	CASSQDGTGGGGNIQYF
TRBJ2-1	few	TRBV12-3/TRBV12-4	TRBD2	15	TGTGCCAGCAGGATAACTAGCGGGGGAGGAAATGAGCAGTTCTTC	CASRITSGGGNEQFF
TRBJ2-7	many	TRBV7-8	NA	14	TGTGCCAGCAGCTCCCGAGCCTCCTCCCACGAGCAGTACTTC	CASSSRASSHEQYF
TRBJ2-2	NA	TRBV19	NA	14	TGTGCCAGTAGTATCCTAAGGGTTGCCGGGGAGCTGTTTTTT	CASSILRVAGELFF
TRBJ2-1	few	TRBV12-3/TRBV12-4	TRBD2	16	TGTGCCAGCAGGACTAGCGGGGGTGACTCCTACAATGAGCAGTTCTTC	CASRTSGGDSYNEQFF
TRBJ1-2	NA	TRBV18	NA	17	TGTGCCAGCTCACCAATAATTCGCAGGGATAATAACTATGGCTACACCTTC	CASSPIIRRDNNYGYTF
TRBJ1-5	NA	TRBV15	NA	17	TGTGCCACCAGCAGAGTAGGTAGCAGGGGTGGCAATCAGCCCCAGCATTTT	CATSRVGSRGGNQPQHF
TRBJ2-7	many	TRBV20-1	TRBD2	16	TGCAGTGCTACTAATGCCCTTAGCGGGGACTCCTACGAGCAGTACTTC	CSATNALSGDSYEQYF
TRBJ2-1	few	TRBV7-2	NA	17	TGTGCCAGCAGCTTAGGGCCTAGCAGTTACTCCTACAATGAGCAGTTCTTC	CASSLGPSSYSYNEQFF
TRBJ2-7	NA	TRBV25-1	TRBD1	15	TGTGCCAGCAGTGAAGGAAACAGGGGTTCCTACGAGCAGTACTTC	CASSEGNRGSYEQYF
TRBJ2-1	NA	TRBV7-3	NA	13	TGTGCCAGCAGCTCCTCAGCGAGGGGTGAGCAGTTCTTC	CASSSSARGEQFF
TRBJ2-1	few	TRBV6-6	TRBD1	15	TGTGCCAGCAGTCCCGGGACAGGGGAATACAATGAGCAGTTCTTC	CASSPGTGEYNEQFF
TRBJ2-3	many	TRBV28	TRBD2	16	TGTGCCAGCAGCCCCGTGTGGGGGGGTAAAACAGATACGCAGTATTTT	CASSPVWGGKTDTQYF
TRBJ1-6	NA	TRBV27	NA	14	TGTGCCAGCAGTAGGGGCGCCGAGGGTTCACCCCTCCACTTT	CASSRGAEGSPLHF
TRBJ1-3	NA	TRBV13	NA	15	TGTGCCAGCAGCTTCAGTCCAGGGGACGGAAACACCATATATTTT	CASSFSPGDGNTIYF
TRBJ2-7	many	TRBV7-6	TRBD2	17	TGTGCCAGCAGCCCAAAGCGGGGGCTAGCGGGGACCTACGAGCAGTACTTC	CASSPKRGLAGTYEQYF
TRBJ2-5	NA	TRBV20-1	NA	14	TGCAGTGCCAGAGCTAAGGTGTACCAAGAGACCCAGTACTTC	CSARAKVYQETQYF
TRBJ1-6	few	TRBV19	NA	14	TGTGCCAGTAGTTATAACAGCGGAAATTCACCCCTCCACTTT	CASSYNSGNSPLHF
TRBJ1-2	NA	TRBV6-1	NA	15	TGTGCCAGCAGTGAAAAAGTTAGCTCCCGATATGGCTACACCTTC	CASSEKVSSRYGYTF
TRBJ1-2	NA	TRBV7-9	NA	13	TGTGCCAGCAGCTTTGTGGCGGCTTATGGCTACACCTTC	CASSFVAAYGYTF
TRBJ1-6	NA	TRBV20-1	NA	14	TGCAGTGCTAGAGGGCAGGGACCTAATTCACCCCTCCACTTT	CSARGQGPNSPLHF
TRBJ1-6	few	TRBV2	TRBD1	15	TGTGCCAGCAGGTGGGACAGGATAATCAATTCACCCCTCCACTTT	CASRWDRIINSPLHF
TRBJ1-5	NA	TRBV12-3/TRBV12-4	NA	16	TGTGCCAGCAGTGTGGGACACGATCAACCCCATCAGCCCCAGCATTTT	CASSVGHDQPHQPQHF